The entry below describes one T cell receptor beta chain. This sample was included in a study of cytotoxic CD8 clonotypes in ibrutinib-treated CLL. Germline V gene sequence: CDR1 MGHDK, CDR2 SYGVNS. After removal of 4 bases from V and 2 bases from J, the junction contained 1 base not matched to a gene. The CDR3 contains 15 residues. Sequenced by immunoSEQ multiplex PCR; TCRdb stores in-frame clones only, minus some. The profile shows 100,000 to 150,000 clones, 80% to 90% of them singletons. The chain combines TRBV25-1 with TRBJ2-7; 14 bases fit TRBD2. The material was PBMCs, obtained after 24 months of ibrutinib treatment. This receptor was taken from a human donor with chronic lymphocytic leukemia. The chain's CDR3 is CASSATSGGAYEQYF. CDR3 sequence (DNA): TGTGCCAGCAGTGCGACTAGCGGGGGGGCCTACGAGCAGTACTTC.